This paragraph covers one T cell receptor (beta chain) sequence. These data are taken from a study of CD8 T cells in Susac syndrome. An amount of RNA that ranged from 0.5 to 1 ug was reverse transcribed with random hexamers. TCR beta CDR3 was amplified by immunoSEQ covering 54 Vbeta and 13 Jbeta. Using its own MiXCR run on the immunoSEQ multiplex PCR reads, TCRdb lists one record per CDR3 protein. The sample holds under 350,000 distinct CDR3 sequences; about 91% are singletons and the top ten take about 0.07%. The sample was CD4+ T cells from PBMCs. The source is a human donor with multiple sclerosis.

CDR3 bases: TGTGCCAGCAGCTCCCCTAGCGGGAGGAGAGAGACCCAGTACTTC. It translates to CASSSPSGRRETQYF. The chain carries TRBV7-2 and TRBJ2-5, with 11 positions matching TRBD2. Germline-derived CDR1 and CDR2 are SGHTA and FQGNSA. The length of the CDR3 is 15 residues. Trimming took 4 bases from V and 4 from J; bases not matched to a gene: 5.